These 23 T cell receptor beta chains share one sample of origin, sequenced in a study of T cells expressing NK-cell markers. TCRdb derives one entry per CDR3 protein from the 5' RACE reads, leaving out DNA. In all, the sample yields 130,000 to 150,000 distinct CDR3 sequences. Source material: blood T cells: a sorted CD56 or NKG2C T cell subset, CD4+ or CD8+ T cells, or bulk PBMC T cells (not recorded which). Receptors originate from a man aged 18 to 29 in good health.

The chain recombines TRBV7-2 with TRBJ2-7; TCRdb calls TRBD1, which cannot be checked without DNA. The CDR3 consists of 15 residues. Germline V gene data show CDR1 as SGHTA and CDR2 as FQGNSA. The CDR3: CASSSDQGYRREQYF.

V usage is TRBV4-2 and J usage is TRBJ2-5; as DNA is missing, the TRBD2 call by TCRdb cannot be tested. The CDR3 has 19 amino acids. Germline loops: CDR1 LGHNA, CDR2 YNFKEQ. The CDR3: CASSPTTGTSGRALETQYF.

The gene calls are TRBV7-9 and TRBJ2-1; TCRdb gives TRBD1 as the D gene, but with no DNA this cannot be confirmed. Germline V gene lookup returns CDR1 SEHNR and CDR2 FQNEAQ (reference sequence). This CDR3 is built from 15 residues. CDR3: CASSAPLSSYNEQFF.

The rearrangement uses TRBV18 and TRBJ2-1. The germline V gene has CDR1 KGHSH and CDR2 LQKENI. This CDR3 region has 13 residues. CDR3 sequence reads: CASSRQGPNEQFF.

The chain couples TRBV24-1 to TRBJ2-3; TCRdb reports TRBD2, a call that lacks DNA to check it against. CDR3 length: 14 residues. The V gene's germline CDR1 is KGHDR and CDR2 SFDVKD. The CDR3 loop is CATSDLGTTDTQYF.

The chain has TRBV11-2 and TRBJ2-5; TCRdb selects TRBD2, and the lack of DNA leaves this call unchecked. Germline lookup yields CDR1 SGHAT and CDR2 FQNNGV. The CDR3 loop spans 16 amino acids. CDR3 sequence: CASSTRAWVTGETQYF.

The CDR3 loop is CASSLMGWLNYGYTF. The V gene is TRBV11-2, the J gene TRBJ1-2. Per germline, CDR1 SGHAT and CDR2 FQNNGV. The CDR3 consists of 15 residues.

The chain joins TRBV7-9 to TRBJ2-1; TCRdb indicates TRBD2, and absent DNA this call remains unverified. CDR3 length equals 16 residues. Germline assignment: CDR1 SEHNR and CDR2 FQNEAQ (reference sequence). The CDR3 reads CASSLPPGLDYNEQFF. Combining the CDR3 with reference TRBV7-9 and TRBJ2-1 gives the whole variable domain DTGVSQNPRHKITKRGQNVTFRCDPISEHNRLYWYRQTLGQGPEFLTYFQNEAQLEKSRLLSDRFSAERPKGSFSTLEIQRTEQGDSAMYLCASSLPPGLDYNEQFFGPGTRLTVL.

The CDR3 loop is CSAREKISGLTDTQYF. This chain joins TRBV20-1 and TRBJ2-3; TCRdb lists TRBD2, though no DNA is available to test this call. This CDR3 is 16 amino acids long. CDR1 and CDR2 (germline): DFQATT, SNEGSKA (reference sequence).

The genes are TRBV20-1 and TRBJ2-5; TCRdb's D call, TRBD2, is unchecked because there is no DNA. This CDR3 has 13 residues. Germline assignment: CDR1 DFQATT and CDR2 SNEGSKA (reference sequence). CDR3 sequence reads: CSAIIRGGETQYF.

CDR3 residues: CSARSGDRGPDTQYF. The chain employs TRBV20-1 and TRBJ2-3; TCRdb returns TRBD1, unconfirmable since there is no DNA. This CDR3 is built from 15 residues. Germline loops: CDR1 DFQATT, CDR2 SNEGSKA (reference sequence).

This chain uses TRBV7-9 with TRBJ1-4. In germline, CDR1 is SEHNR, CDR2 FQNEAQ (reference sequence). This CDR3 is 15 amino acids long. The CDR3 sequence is CASSTDTGGYEKLFF.

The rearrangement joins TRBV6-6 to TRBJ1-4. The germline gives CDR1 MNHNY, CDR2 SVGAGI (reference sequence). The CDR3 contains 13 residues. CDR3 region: CASSEGGVEKLFF.

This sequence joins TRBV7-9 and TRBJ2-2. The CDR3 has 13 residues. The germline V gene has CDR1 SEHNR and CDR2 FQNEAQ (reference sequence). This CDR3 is CASPQGSTGELFF.

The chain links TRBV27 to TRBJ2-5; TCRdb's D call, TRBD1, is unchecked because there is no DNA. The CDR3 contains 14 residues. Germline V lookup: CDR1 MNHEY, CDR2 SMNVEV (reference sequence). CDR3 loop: CASRQGASLETQYF.

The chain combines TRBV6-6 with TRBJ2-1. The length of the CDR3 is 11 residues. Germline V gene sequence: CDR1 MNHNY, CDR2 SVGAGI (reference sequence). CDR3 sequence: CASTPDNEQFF.

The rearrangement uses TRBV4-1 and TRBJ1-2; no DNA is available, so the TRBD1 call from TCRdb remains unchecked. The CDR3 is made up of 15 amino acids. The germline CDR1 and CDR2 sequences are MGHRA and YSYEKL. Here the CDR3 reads CASSQAGTESYGYTF.

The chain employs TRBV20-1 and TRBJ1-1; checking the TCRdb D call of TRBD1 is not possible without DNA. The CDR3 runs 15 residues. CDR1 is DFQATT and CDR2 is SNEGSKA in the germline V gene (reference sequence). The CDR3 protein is CSARSPRGGGTEAFF.

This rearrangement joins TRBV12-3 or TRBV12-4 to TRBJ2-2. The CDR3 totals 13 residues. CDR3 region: CASTKPETRELFF.

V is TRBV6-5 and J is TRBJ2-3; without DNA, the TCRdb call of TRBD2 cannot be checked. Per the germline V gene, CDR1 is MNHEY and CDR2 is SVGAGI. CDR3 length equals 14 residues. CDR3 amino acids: CASSYLGTSGITYF.

The CDR3 spells CASSLARPGEEFF. The chain combines TRBV5-1 with TRBJ2-1; TCRdb names TRBD1, which stays unverified in the absence of DNA. CDR3 length: 13 residues. CDR1 and CDR2 from the germline V gene are SGHRS and YFSETQ.

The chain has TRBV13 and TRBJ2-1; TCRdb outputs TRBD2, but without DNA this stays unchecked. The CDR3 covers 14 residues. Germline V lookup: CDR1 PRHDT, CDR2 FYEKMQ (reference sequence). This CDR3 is CASTGGIPYNEQFF.

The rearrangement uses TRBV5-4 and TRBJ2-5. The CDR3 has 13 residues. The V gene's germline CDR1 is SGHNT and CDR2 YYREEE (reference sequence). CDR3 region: CASSFGGSETQYF.